These 9 T cell receptor beta chains originate from one sample sequenced in a study of OX40 agonist ivuxolimab in advanced cancers. The repertoire was sequenced with immunoSEQ multiplex PCR; TCRdb's copy has only in-frame clones and lacks some. Of about 80,000 clones in the sample, around 86% were seen once. The sample consisted of CD4+ or CD8+ T cells sorted from blood, taken in a trial of the OX40 agonist ivuxolimab. These receptors were collected from an adult with an advanced solid tumor such as melanoma, head and neck, liver or kidney cancer.

J is TRBJ1-1 and V is TRBV27; D perhaps matches TRBD1 (6 bases). The CDR3 covers 17 residues. Germline V gives CDR1 MNHEY, CDR2 SMNVEV (reference sequence). Trimming cost V 3 bases and J 3 bases, with 20 bases left between them. CDR3 DNA sequence: TGTGCCAGCAGTTTCGGCGGGAACAGGGAAATGGACACTGAAGCTTTCTTT. It specifies CASSFGGNREMDTEAFF.

V and J are TRBV27 and TRBJ2-7; 7 bases map to TRBD1. J lost 2 bases, V lost 8 bases, and 9 bases had no gene match. This CDR3 contains 14 residues. CDR1 is MNHEY, CDR2 SMNVEV, per germline (reference sequence). The CDR3 DNA reads as TGTGCCAGCCGCAGACAGGGTGGGCCCTACGAGCAGTACTTC. Amino acid sequence: CASRRQGGPYEQYF.

This clone was picked up one time. This chain uses TRBV5-1 with TRBJ2-1; the match to TRBD2 covers 10 bases. Germline CDR1 reads SGHRS; CDR2 reads YFSETQ. The CDR3 contains 16 residues. Trimming removed 1 base from V and 0 bases from J; junction bases left unmatched: 1. The CDR3 bases are TGCGCCAGCAGCTTGTCTAGCGGGAGCTCCTACAATGAGCAGTTCTTC. Translation: CASSLSSGSSYNEQFF.

The chain uses TRBV10-3 and TRBJ2-1; 7 bases map to TRBD1. CDR1 ENHRY and CDR2 SYGVKD come from the germline V gene. CDR3 length: 14 residues. V shed 7 bases and J 4 bases; nucleotides not matched to a gene: 7. The CDR3 DNA follows: TGTGCCATCACGACCCGGGACAGATACAATGAGCAGTTCTTC. Its translation is CAITTRDRYNEQFF.

The chain uses TRBV7-2 and TRBJ2-7; maybe TRBD1 (8 bases). Trimming took off 5 bases at V and 7 bases at J, with 21 bases between the two ends. The length of the CDR3 is 15 residues. Germline assignment: CDR1 SGHTA and CDR2 FQGNSA. The CDR3: CASSTWTGTRGEQYF. DNA for the CDR3: TGTGCCAGCAGCACATGGACAGGGACGCGGGGGGAGCAGTACTTC.

This clone was seen once. The chain's CDR3 is CASSFGLTFQETQYF. In DNA, the CDR3 is TGTGCCAGCAGCTTCGGACTAACCTTTCAAGAGACCCAGTACTTC. The genes are TRBV7-2 and TRBJ2-5; D possibly corresponds to TRBD2 (6 bases). The CDR3 runs 15 residues. Between the trimmed V and J ends, which lost 3 bases and 2 bases, there was a span of 13 bases. The V gene's germline CDR1 is SGHTA and CDR2 FQGNSA.

This chain joins TRBV6-1 and TRBJ1-1, with D possibly being TRBD1 (6 bases). Germline V lookup: CDR1 MNHNS, CDR2 SASEGT. The CDR3 consists of 13 residues. Trimming cost V 6 bases and J 5 bases, with 13 bases left between them. DNA of the CDR3: TGTGCCAGCAGCGGACCGGGGGCTACTGAAGCTTTCTTT. Amino acids: CASSGPGATEAFF.

V is TRBV5-1 and J is TRBJ1-4; 8 nucleotides agree with TRBD1. The CDR3 is 15 residues long. Germline V CDR1 and CDR2: SGHRS, YFSETQ. Trimming removed 1 base from V and 8 bases from J; junction bases left unmatched: 7. The CDR3 DNA reads TGCGCCAGCAGCTTGAGGCAGGGGGCCGAGGAAAAACTGTTTTTT. This sequence encodes CASSLRQGAEEKLFF.

The gene calls are TRBV2 and TRBJ2-7; 12 nucleotides align to TRBD2. The germline V gene has CDR1 SNHLY and CDR2 FYNNEI. The length of the CDR3 is 18 residues. The V and J ends lost 9 bases and 7 bases, in that order; junction bases with no gene match: 22. The chain's CDR3 is CARTGKSSSGRASSEQYF. The CDR3 bases are TGTGCCAGGACAGGGAAGAGTTCTAGCGGGAGGGCCTCGAGTGAGCAGTACTTC.